Below are 4 T cell receptor beta chains sequenced from a single sample in a study of STAT5B mutations in CD4+ large granular lymphocyte leukemia. Using immunoSEQ multiplex PCR, the repertoire was profiled, and TCRdb retains in-frame clones only, with some absent. In the table there are about 30,000 clones, roughly three quarters of which are singletons. The sequencing input was CD4+ T cells from blood buffy coats. The source of these receptors is a human donor in good health.

V usage is TRBV10-3 and J usage is TRBJ2-7, with TRBD2 identical over 11 bases. The germline V gene has CDR1 ENHRY and CDR2 SYGVKD. This CDR3 is built from 13 residues. The V segment lost 10 bases and the J segment 2 bases; nucleotides outside the gene matches: 4. The CDR3 protein is CATGTSGPYEQYF. Written as DNA, the CDR3 is TGTGCCACCGGGACTAGCGGACCCTACGAGCAGTACTTC.

This CDR3 reads CAWSVLEGVSEQYF. The CDR3, as DNA: TGTGCCTGGAGTGTTCTAGAAGGGGTGTCCGAGCAGTACTTC. The V gene is TRBV30, the J gene TRBJ2-7, with a tentative D call TRBD1 (5 bases). Germline CDR1 GTSNPN, CDR2 SVGIG (reference sequence). This CDR3 has 14 residues. V was clipped by 0 bases and J by 6 bases, with 15 bases between them.

This chain connects TRBV7-2 to TRBJ2-7; 7 bases align to TRBD1. V trimming: 5 bases; J trimming: 2 bases; junction bases outside the gene matches: 12. The CDR3 sequence is 16 residues long. The V gene's germline CDR1 is SGHTA and CDR2 FQGNSA. CDR3 amino acids: CASSRRGRNPTYEQYF. The CDR3 DNA reads TGTGCCAGCAGCCGAAGGGGGCGAAACCCTACCTACGAGCAGTACTTC.

V and J are TRBV19 and TRBJ2-3; TRBD2 agrees at 11 bases. J was trimmed by 2 bases and V by 4 bases; bases with no gene match: 11. Germline-derived CDR1 and CDR2 are LNHDA and SQIVND (reference sequence). The CDR3 runs to 18 residues. The CDR3 sequence is CASSRTSGPAPNTDTQYF. CDR3 DNA sequence: TGTGCCAGTAGTAGGACTAGCGGGCCGGCCCCCAACACAGATACGCAGTATTTT.